A selection of T cell receptor beta chains follows, all from one sample in a study of cytomegalovirus exposure and HLA in healthy donors. The data were produced by immunoSEQ multiplex PCR, yet TCRdb's version contains in-frame clones alone and is incomplete. The table shows 100,000 or so clones, with more than 80% occurring only once. Sequenced: PBMCs. These receptors were obtained from a man in his thirties or forties in good health and CMV-seronegative. Both conserved end residues are part of each CDR3. A D gene is named only where the DNA matches it firmly. Expanded clones get a size class; other rows say once, few or many, or leave the size out.

j_gene: TRBJ2-7
abundance: .
d_gene: TRBD1
v_gene: TRBV2
CDR3nt: TGTGCCAGCAGGGGACAGGGGCTCGAGCAGTACTTC
CDR3aa: CASRGQGLEQYF

j_gene: TRBJ2-3
abundance: .
d_gene: .
v_gene: TRBV28
CDR3nt: TGTGCCAGCAGCCTACAGGACCAACGCACAGATACGCAGTATTTT
CDR3aa: CASSLQDQRTDTQYF

j_gene: TRBJ1-2
abundance: .
d_gene: .
v_gene: TRBV5-4
CDR3nt: TGTGCCAGCAGCTTGGTACAGGGCTATAGGGGCTACACCTTC
CDR3aa: CASSLVQGYRGYTF

j_gene: TRBJ2-3
abundance: .
d_gene: .
v_gene: TRBV6-5
CDR3nt: TGTGCCAGCAGGAGACTAAGCTTGACAGATACGCAGTATTTT
CDR3aa: CASRRLSLTDTQYF

j_gene: TRBJ2-5
abundance: .
d_gene: .
v_gene: TRBV6-5
CDR3nt: TGTGCCAGCAGCTCCCCGAGCGCCGAAGGGGCCCAGTACTTC
CDR3aa: CASSSPSAEGAQYF

j_gene: TRBJ2-1
abundance: once
d_gene: TRBD1
v_gene: TRBV5-4
CDR3nt: TGTGCCAGCAGCTTTCCAGGACAGGGGTTCCGAGGTCATGAGCAGTTCTTC
CDR3aa: CASSFPGQGFRGHEQFF

j_gene: TRBJ2-1
abundance: .
d_gene: .
v_gene: TRBV7-2
CDR3nt: TGTGCCAGCAGCCTGCCAATCCAGAATGAGCAGTTCTTC
CDR3aa: CASSLPIQNEQFF

j_gene: TRBJ2-7
abundance: .
d_gene: TRBD2
v_gene: TRBV5-4
CDR3nt: TGTGCCAGCAGCTGGGCAGCGGGGGGGAGGTCCTACGAGCAGTACTTC
CDR3aa: CASSWAAGGRSYEQYF

j_gene: TRBJ2-3
abundance: .
d_gene: TRBD2
v_gene: TRBV30
CDR3nt: TGTGCCTGGAGTGGGCTAGCGGGAGATCGAGGCGGCACAGATACGCAGTATTTT
CDR3aa: CAWSGLAGDRGGTDTQYF

j_gene: TRBJ1-3
abundance: .
d_gene: .
v_gene: TRBV30
CDR3nt: TGTGCCTGGAGAGAGTCCGGAAACACCATATATTTT
CDR3aa: CAWRESGNTIYF

j_gene: TRBJ2-5
abundance: .
d_gene: .
v_gene: TRBV7-2
CDR3nt: TGTGCCAGCAGCTTAAGTCCTAGACAAGAGACCCAGTACTTC
CDR3aa: CASSLSPRQETQYF

j_gene: TRBJ2-1
abundance: .
d_gene: TRBD2
v_gene: TRBV5-1
CDR3nt: TGCGCCAGCAGCTCGGGACTAGCGGTCTACAATGAGCAGTTCTTC
CDR3aa: CASSSGLAVYNEQFF

j_gene: TRBJ2-3
abundance: .
d_gene: .
v_gene: TRBV27
CDR3nt: TGTGCCAGCAGCAACAGGCAAAGGGATACGCAGTATTTT
CDR3aa: CASSNRQRDTQYF

j_gene: TRBJ1-2
abundance: .
d_gene: TRBD1
v_gene: TRBV4-1
CDR3nt: TGCGCCAGCAGCCAAGATGGTAGAGGGGGCGCCTATGGCTACACCTTC
CDR3aa: CASSQDGRGGAYGYTF

j_gene: TRBJ2-1
abundance: .
d_gene: .
v_gene: TRBV9
CDR3nt: TGTGCCAGCAGCGTATACTTGGGAGGGCAGTTCTTC
CDR3aa: CASSVYLGGQFF

j_gene: TRBJ2-1
abundance: .
d_gene: TRBD1
v_gene: TRBV19
CDR3nt: TGTGCCAGTAGTTCCGACAGGGGGGCCTACAATGAGCAGTTCTTC
CDR3aa: CASSSDRGAYNEQFF

j_gene: TRBJ1-5
abundance: .
d_gene: .
v_gene: TRBV7-8
CDR3nt: TGTGCCAGCAGCTTGGCTTCCAATCAGCCCCAGCATTTT
CDR3aa: CASSLASNQPQHF

j_gene: TRBJ2-1
abundance: .
d_gene: .
v_gene: TRBV5-1
CDR3nt: TGCGCCAGCAGCCAGGGAGGCGGCTCCTACAATGAGCAGTTCTTC
CDR3aa: CASSQGGGSYNEQFF

j_gene: TRBJ1-1
abundance: .
d_gene: .
v_gene: TRBV9
CDR3nt: TGTGCCAGCAGGTCCGAGGGCGGGAACACTGAAGCTTTCTTT
CDR3aa: CASRSEGGNTEAFF

j_gene: TRBJ1-1
abundance: .
d_gene: TRBD1
v_gene: TRBV10-3
CDR3nt: TGTGCCATCAGGCCGGGACAGCGGAACACTGAAGCTTTCTTT
CDR3aa: CAIRPGQRNTEAFF

j_gene: TRBJ2-3
abundance: .
d_gene: .
v_gene: TRBV6-1
CDR3nt: TGTGCCAGCAGTGAAGACAGGGCAGATACGCAGTATTTT
CDR3aa: CASSEDRADTQYF

j_gene: TRBJ2-1
abundance: .
d_gene: TRBD1
v_gene: TRBV19
CDR3nt: TGTGCCAGTAGATATGGTGACGGCAGGGGGCAAGCCAATGAGCAGTTCTTC
CDR3aa: CASRYGDGRGQANEQFF

j_gene: TRBJ2-7
abundance: .
d_gene: .
v_gene: TRBV2
CDR3nt: TGTGCCAGCAGTGGACAGTTACCCGCCTACGAGCAGTACTTC
CDR3aa: CASSGQLPAYEQYF

j_gene: TRBJ2-2
abundance: .
d_gene: .
v_gene: TRBV7-2
CDR3nt: TGTGCCAGCAGCTGGACAAACACCGGGGAGCTGTTTTTT
CDR3aa: CASSWTNTGELFF

j_gene: TRBJ2-7
abundance: .
d_gene: .
v_gene: TRBV4-3
CDR3nt: TGCGCCAGCAGCCAAGGGCACAGGGCCACCTACGAGCAGTACTTC
CDR3aa: CASSQGHRATYEQYF

j_gene: TRBJ2-7
abundance: .
d_gene: .
v_gene: TRBV11-3
CDR3nt: TGTGCCAGCAGCTTAGAAGTAGCTGGTGAGCAGTACTTC
CDR3aa: CASSLEVAGEQYF

j_gene: TRBJ2-1
abundance: .
d_gene: .
v_gene: TRBV7-9
CDR3nt: TGTGCCAGCAGCTTATCCCCTCTAGGTGGCTCCTACAATGAGCAGTTCTTC
CDR3aa: CASSLSPLGGSYNEQFF

j_gene: TRBJ2-2
abundance: .
d_gene: .
v_gene: TRBV7-9
CDR3nt: TGTGCCAGCAGCTTGCGATTTCTAGGGGGTGCCGGGGAGCTGTTTTTT
CDR3aa: CASSLRFLGGAGELFF

j_gene: TRBJ2-1
abundance: .
d_gene: TRBD2
v_gene: TRBV6-5
CDR3nt: TGTGCCAGCAGCTCCCGGACTAGCGGGACTAATGAGCAGTTCTTC
CDR3aa: CASSSRTSGTNEQFF

j_gene: TRBJ1-6
abundance: .
d_gene: .
v_gene: TRBV28
CDR3nt: TGTGCCAGCGGTACTACCGTGGAGGTGGACCTCCAGGGGTCACCCCTCCACTTT
CDR3aa: CASGTTVEVDLQGSPLHF

j_gene: TRBJ1-1
abundance: .
d_gene: TRBD1
v_gene: TRBV30
CDR3nt: TGTGCCTCGAACAGGGGGCGGACTGAAGCTTTCTTT
CDR3aa: CASNRGRTEAFF

j_gene: TRBJ2-1
abundance: .
d_gene: TRBD2
v_gene: TRBV4-1
CDR3nt: TGCGCCAGCAGCCAAGGGGGAGGACTAGCGGGGCCTAACCCTGGAGATGAGCAGTTCTTC
CDR3aa: CASSQGGGLAGPNPGDEQFF

j_gene: TRBJ1-2
abundance: .
d_gene: .
v_gene: TRBV18
CDR3nt: TGTGCCAGCTCACCACCTATCCCGAGGAGTGGCTACACCTTC
CDR3aa: CASSPPIPRSGYTF

j_gene: TRBJ2-5
abundance: .
d_gene: .
v_gene: TRBV30
CDR3nt: TGTGCCTGGACGGGGCAAGAGACCCAGTACTTC
CDR3aa: CAWTGQETQYF

j_gene: TRBJ2-1
abundance: once
d_gene: .
v_gene: TRBV2
CDR3nt: TGTGCCAGCAGGGCCCCCCCTTCTCTCGGGTCCTACAATGAGCAGTTCTTC
CDR3aa: CASRAPPSLGSYNEQFF

j_gene: TRBJ2-7
abundance: .
d_gene: .
v_gene: TRBV11-2
CDR3nt: TGTGCCAGCAGCTTAGCTGGGGGCAGCCACGAGCAGTACTTC
CDR3aa: CASSLAGGSHEQYF

j_gene: TRBJ1-3
abundance: .
d_gene: .
v_gene: TRBV6-5
CDR3nt: TGTGCCAGCAGGAGGGGAAACACCATATATTTT
CDR3aa: CASRRGNTIYF

j_gene: TRBJ1-1
abundance: .
d_gene: .
v_gene: TRBV30
CDR3nt: TGTGCCTGGAAATATGACACTGAAGCTTTCTTT
CDR3aa: CAWKYDTEAFF

j_gene: TRBJ1-1
abundance: .
d_gene: TRBD1
v_gene: TRBV19
CDR3nt: TGTGCCAGCAAACCACAGGGGGCGACGAACACTGAAGCTTTCTTT
CDR3aa: CASKPQGATNTEAFF

j_gene: TRBJ2-2
abundance: .
d_gene: TRBD2
v_gene: TRBV7-6
CDR3nt: TGTGCCAGCAGCTTAGTTGCTAGCGGGAGGGCCGGGCCCGGGGAGCTGTTTTTT
CDR3aa: CASSLVASGRAGPGELFF

j_gene: TRBJ2-7
abundance: .
d_gene: TRBD1
v_gene: TRBV4-1
CDR3nt: TGCGCCAGCAGCCAAGCGAAAGGGACAGGGGACTACGAGCAGTACTTC
CDR3aa: CASSQAKGTGDYEQYF

j_gene: TRBJ2-6
abundance: .
d_gene: .
v_gene: TRBV2
CDR3nt: TGTGCCAGCACGACGGGCTCTGGGGCCAACGTCCTGACTTTC
CDR3aa: CASTTGSGANVLTF

j_gene: TRBJ1-5
abundance: once
d_gene: .
v_gene: TRBV5-5
CDR3nt: TGTGCCAGCAGCCTGGGGCCTCCTCATCAGCCCCAGCATTTT
CDR3aa: CASSLGPPHQPQHF

j_gene: TRBJ2-7
abundance: .
d_gene: .
v_gene: TRBV9
CDR3nt: TGTGCCAGCAGCGTAGAAGCTAAGTCAATCTACGAGCAGTACTTC
CDR3aa: CASSVEAKSIYEQYF

j_gene: TRBJ1-1
abundance: .
d_gene: TRBD1
v_gene: TRBV9
CDR3nt: TGTGCCAGCAGCGTAGATTTAGGGACAGGGGGGTCTCGGGCTTTCTTT
CDR3aa: CASSVDLGTGGSRAFF

j_gene: TRBJ2-7
abundance: .
d_gene: TRBD1
v_gene: TRBV7-3
CDR3nt: TGTGCCAGCAGCTTGGGACAGGGGTTCTCCTACGAGCAGTACTTC
CDR3aa: CASSLGQGFSYEQYF

j_gene: TRBJ1-1
abundance: .
d_gene: TRBD1
v_gene: TRBV9
CDR3nt: TGTGCCAGCAGCGTAGGTGGGGACAGGGAGACTGAAGCTTTCTTT
CDR3aa: CASSVGGDRETEAFF